Detailed here is one TCR beta chain. Antigen specificity is unknown. Germline V gives CDR1 SGHRS, CDR2 YFSETQ. Losses at the gene ends were 0 bases for V and 6 bases for J; bases not matched to a gene: 12. The CDR3 is 16 residues long. Researchers ran the PCR with 60 Vbeta and 13 Jbeta primers. Repertoires were generated with immunoSEQ multiplex PCR, while TCRdb's copy carries only in-frame clones and drops some. This table has a few hundred thousand clones, more than 60% appearing once. The record originates from a study of cytomegalovirus exposure and HLA in healthy donors. Overall study results and limits: In vitro confirmation showed three CMV-associated chains to be CMV antigen specific. In a later analysis, common viral pathogens appeared linked to several of the most significant clusters.

The clonotype originates from a woman in her 30s in good health and CMV-seronegative. Material: PBMCs. The rearrangement uses TRBV5-1 and TRBJ2-7; TRBD2 matches at 7 bases. The CDR3 DNA follows: TGCGCCAGCAGCTTGGGGCCTAGCGGAACCACTAGCGAGCAGTACTTC. Translated: CASSLGPSGTTSEQYF.